These 28 T cell receptor beta chains originate from one sample sequenced in a study of cytomegalovirus exposure and HLA in healthy donors (dated by TCRdb to about 2017). The library came from the immunoSEQ multiplex PCR assay. A mixture of 60 forward primers for TCR Vbeta segments and 13 reverse primers for TCR Jbeta segments was used in the multiplex PCR. TCRdb took over this immuneACCESS table, retaining in-frame rearrangements with V and J assigned. Such tables are incomplete; in checked studies, under half of the missing clones stem from an unresolved V gene, and the remainder is unexplained. A total of 100,000 to 150,000 clones appear in this sample, 83% of them only once. Roughly 3.7% of the sample belongs to the ten largest clones. Specimen: PBMCs. These receptors came from a woman aged 40 to 55 in good health and CMV-seropositive.

The V gene is TRBV2, the J gene TRBJ1-2; no reliable D call. This CDR3 is built from 13 residues. Germline V CDR1 and CDR2: SNHLY, FYNNEI. The V end lost 5 bases, the J end lost 1 base, and 8 bases lay between the germline ends. The CDR3 coding sequence is TGTGCCAGCAGTACACAGAATAACTATGGCTACACCTTC. Translating gives CASSTQNNYGYTF. The full variable domain, its missing parts supplied by reference TRBV2 and TRBJ1-2, is EPEVTQTPSHQVTQMGQEVILRCVPISNHLYFYWYRQILGQKVEFLVSFYNNEISEKSEIFDDQFSVERPDGSNFTLKIRSTKLEDSAMYFCASSTQNNYGYTFGSGTRLTVV.

This sequence joins TRBV30 and TRBJ1-5, with 7 positions matching TRBD1. Trimming cost V 5 bases and J 7 bases; bases outside gene matches: 11. Germline lookup yields CDR1 GTSNPN and CDR2 SVGIG (reference sequence). The CDR3 extends over 14 amino acids. In nucleotides, the CDR3 is TGTGCCTGGGGCCGGGACAGCGCCCCCCAGCCCCAGCATTTT. Amino acid sequence: CAWGRDSAPQPQHF.

This chain connects TRBV5-1 to TRBJ2-3; D gene ambiguous. The CDR3 is 14 residues long. V gave up 4 bases and J gave up 3 bases, with 12 bases separating them. Germline values: CDR1 SGHRS, CDR2 YFSETQ. The CDR3 DNA reads as TGCGCCAGCAGCCCCCAACCTCAGACAGATACGCAGTATTTT. Translated, it gives CASSPQPQTDTQYF.

The chain has TRBV4-1 and TRBJ1-5, with D possibly TRBD1 on 5 matching bases. The CDR3 is 14 amino acids. CDR1 and CDR2 (germline): MGHRA, YSYEKL. The ends were cut back, 0 bases at V and 3 bases at J, with 6 bases in the middle. DNA for the CDR3: TGCGCCAGCAGCCAAGACAGGGACAATCAGCCCCAGCATTTT. Translating it yields CASSQDRDNQPQHF.

The rearrangement joins TRBV5-4 to TRBJ2-7, with 9 nucleotides matching TRBD2. The J segment lost 3 bases and the V segment lost 5 bases, leaving 3 bases of the junction unmatched. The V gene's germline CDR1 is SGHNT and CDR2 YYREEE (reference sequence). This CDR3 contains 13 residues. The CDR3 loop is CASRAGGSYEQYF. CDR3 sequence (DNA): TGTGCCAGCAGGGCGGGGGGGAGCTACGAGCAGTACTTC.

The genes are TRBV4-3 and TRBJ1-2, with unresolved D. Trimming removed 0 bases at V and 3 bases at J, with 11 bases between. This CDR3 is 15 amino acids long. The germline gives CDR1 LGHNA, CDR2 YSLEER. Here the CDR3 reads CASSQEPVLDYGYTF. The CDR3 DNA reads TGCGCCAGCAGCCAAGAACCGGTATTGGACTATGGCTACACCTTC.

J is TRBJ2-1 and V is TRBV9; the match to TRBD2 covers 13 bases. Germline V gene sequence: CDR1 SGDLS, CDR2 YYNGEE. CDR3 length: 16 amino acids. After removal of 4 bases from V and 4 bases from J, the junction contained 5 bases not matched to a gene. CDR3: CASSSGTSGTYNEQFF. In DNA form, the CDR3 reads TGTGCCAGCAGCTCGGGGACTAGCGGGACTTACAATGAGCAGTTCTTC.

Details on this clone: This same CDR3 is encoded by further DNA sequences in the sample. The chain joins TRBV19 to TRBJ1-1; D call uncertain. V lost 2 bases to trimming and J lost 0 bases, with 4 bases between them. The CDR3 loop spans 13 amino acids. The germline V gene encodes CDR1 LNHDA and CDR2 SQIVND (reference sequence). CDR3 coding DNA: TGTGCCAGTAGTATATCAGTGAACACTGAAGCTTTCTTT. This sequence encodes CASSISVNTEAFF.

The chain couples TRBV7-2 to TRBJ2-3; D gene unclear. The CDR3 runs to 16 residues. Per germline, CDR1 SGHTA and CDR2 FQGNSA. V was shortened by 5 bases and J by 1 base, with 16 bases between the two germline ends. The CDR3 region is CASSRQWAVGTDTQYF. The CDR3 nucleotides read TGTGCCAGCAGCCGGCAGTGGGCAGTTGGCACAGATACGCAGTATTTT.

The chain joins TRBV7-6 to TRBJ1-3, with 7 bases lining up with TRBD1. CDR1 and CDR2 (germline): SGHVS, FNYEAQ. With 8 bases clipped from V and 0 bases from J, the junction kept 13 bases outside the gene matches. CDR3 length: 17 residues. For the CDR3, the DNA is TGTGCCAGCGGGCAGGGGGTACCACCTGGCTCTGGAAACACCATATATTTT. Translation gives CASGQGVPPGSGNTIYF. Filled out from reference TRBV7-6 and TRBJ1-3, the complete variable domain reads GAGVSQSPRYKVTKRGQDVALRCDPISGHVSLYWYRQALGQGPEFLTYFNYEAQQDKSGLPNDRFSAERPEGSISTLTIQRTEQRDSAMYRCASGQGVPPGSGNTIYFGEGSWLTVV.

This chain joins TRBV5-6 and TRBJ1-3; 9 bases align to TRBD1. This CDR3 region has 19 residues. Germline CDR1 reads SGHDT; CDR2 reads YYEEEE. V shed 1 base, J shed 0 bases, and the junction held 11 bases outside the gene matches. CDR3 in DNA: TGTGCCAGCAGCTTGACCGGGACAGGGTTTTCCTACTCTGGAAACACCATATATTTT. Translation gives CASSLTGTGFSYSGNTIYF.

This clone was counted only a few times. The chain recombines TRBV28 with TRBJ2-7; the match to TRBD1 covers 10 bases. After removal of 8 bases from V and 4 bases from J, the junction contained 8 bases not matched to a gene. The CDR3 runs 14 residues. The germline V gene encodes CDR1 MDHEN and CDR2 SYDVKM. The CDR3 sequence is CASRQGALMYEQYF. The CDR3 nucleotides are TGTGCCAGCCGACAGGGGGCTCTAATGTACGAGCAGTACTTC.

The chain carries TRBV5-1 and TRBJ2-5, with unresolved D. V gave up 4 bases and J gave up 4 bases, with 11 bases separating them. This CDR3 has 13 amino acids. CDR1 SGHRS and CDR2 YFSETQ come from the germline V gene. CDR3 nucleotide sequence: TGCGCCAGCAGCGGTTCGTCAGGAGAGACCCAGTACTTC. Amino acid sequence: CASSGSSGETQYF.

This clone has more than one count but fewer than ten. The chain joins TRBV7-2 to TRBJ1-3, with 8 bases aligning to TRBD1. J gave up 1 base and V 5 bases, and 10 bases lay outside the gene matches. The CDR3 has 17 residues. The V gene's germline CDR1 is SGHTA and CDR2 FQGNSA. CDR3 sequence reads: CASSIRTGRPSGNTIYF. As DNA, the CDR3 is TGTGCCAGCAGCATACGGACAGGGCGCCCTTCTGGAAACACCATATATTTT.

This clone was picked up a small number of times. The genes are TRBV29-1 and TRBJ2-7; the match to TRBD1 covers 9 bases. The CDR3 length is 14 residues. The V segment lost 3 bases and the J segment 1 base; nucleotides outside the gene matches: 4. Germline CDR1 and CDR2: SQVTM and ANQGSEA. DNA for the CDR3: TGCAGCGTTGAGGTAGGGACAGGGTCCTACGAGCAGTACTTC. It yields the protein CSVEVGTGSYEQYF.

This clone was counted a single time. The chain carries TRBV10-2 and TRBJ1-4; D is unclear. Trimming took 5 bases from V and 0 from J, leaving 16 bases between them. Germline V gene lookup returns CDR1 WSHSY and CDR2 SAAADI. This CDR3 comprises 17 residues. CDR3 residues: CASSKVGLLTTNEKLFF. As DNA, the CDR3 is TGCGCCAGCAGTAAGGTCGGGTTATTAACAACTAATGAAAAACTGTTTTTT.

This clone appeared a few times. The chain links TRBV9 to TRBJ1-3; D is undetermined. Trimming removed 0 bases from V and 0 bases from J, with 13 bases in between. This CDR3 region has 17 residues. Germline CDR1 and CDR2: SGDLS and YYNGEE. CDR3 sequence (DNA): TGTGCCAGCAGCGTAGGGCCATCAAAAGTCTCTGGAAACACCATATATTTT. It yields the protein CASSVGPSKVSGNTIYF.

V usage is TRBV28 and J usage is TRBJ2-1; 11 bases agree with TRBD2. The CDR3 is made up of 18 amino acids. V gave up 5 bases and J gave up 1 base; unmatched junction bases: 10. Germline CDR1 reads MDHEN; CDR2 reads SYDVKM. For the CDR3, the DNA is TGTGCCAGCAGTCCGGGACTAGCGGCCCCAAAATCCTACAATGAGCAGTTCTTC. This codes for CASSPGLAAPKSYNEQFF.

The V and J genes are TRBV2 and TRBJ2-5, with D possibly matching TRBD1 (5 bases). The J call may not be correct, given that the DNA end is closer to TRBJ2-7. The CDR3 length is 14 residues. Germline loops: CDR1 SNHLY, CDR2 FYNNEI. CDR3 residues: CASSDQGSNYEQYF. DNA for the CDR3: TGTGCCAGCAGTGATCAGGGTTCGAACTACGAGCAGTACTTC.

V and J are TRBV11-1 and TRBJ2-2; perhaps TRBD1 as D (6 bases). Trimming removed 2 bases from V and 6 bases from J, with 13 bases in between. The CDR3 has 15 amino acids. CDR1 and CDR2 (germline): SGHAT, FQDESV (reference sequence). The CDR3 bases are TGTGCCAGCAGCTTAATTCCAGGGGACCCCGGGGAGCTGTTTTTT. This codes for CASSLIPGDPGELFF.

This clone was observed once. The V call is TRBV19, the J call TRBJ1-4; unclear D gene. Germline V gene lookup returns CDR1 LNHDA and CDR2 SQIVND (reference sequence). This CDR3 has 16 amino acids. The ends were cut back, 3 bases at V and 5 bases at J, with 16 bases in the middle. The CDR3 loop reads CASSMGRQGLNEKLFF. The CDR3 nucleotides read TGTGCCAGTAGTATGGGCCGACAAGGATTAAATGAAAAACTGTTTTTT.

J is TRBJ2-7 and V is TRBV6-5, with a weak D call TRBD2 (6 bases). This CDR3 has 14 amino acids. V gave up 5 bases and J gave up 3 bases, with 14 bases separating them. CDR1 is MNHEY and CDR2 is SVGAGI in the germline V gene. This CDR3 is CASSRTSSNYEQYF. The DNA for the CDR3 is TGTGCCAGCAGTCGAACTAGCAGTAACTACGAGCAGTACTTC.

The gene calls are TRBV9 and TRBJ1-1, with 9 bases aligning to TRBD1. Looked up from germline, CDR1 is SGDLS and CDR2 is YYNGEE. Trimming at V came to 4 bases and at J to 4 bases, leaving 5 bases not matched to a gene. This CDR3 is built from 14 residues. The CDR3 sequence is CASSPWTGVTEAFF. CDR3 bases: TGTGCCAGCAGCCCGTGGACAGGGGTCACTGAAGCTTTCTTT.

V gene TRBV28 combines with J gene TRBJ2-1, with D maybe TRBD2 (6 bases). With 3 bases removed from V and 8 bases from J, the gap between germline ends came to 8 bases. The germline gives CDR1 MDHEN, CDR2 SYDVKM. The CDR3 runs to 12 residues. CDR3 DNA: TGTGCCAGCAGTTTTTGGAGGGATGAGCAGTTCTTC. Protein: CASSFWRDEQFF.

The gene calls are TRBV5-1 and TRBJ1-5; possibly TRBD1 for D (6 bases). In germline, CDR1 is SGHRS, CDR2 YFSETQ. Deletions cut 0 bases from V and 4 bases from J, with 14 bases between. The CDR3 is 16 amino acids. As DNA, the CDR3 is TGCGCCAGCAGCTTGGGGGGGCAGGGAGGGAATCAGCCCCAGCATTTT. This sequence encodes CASSLGGQGGNQPQHF.

The chain uses TRBV25-1 and TRBJ1-2; 8 bases line up with TRBD1. CDR3 length: 14 residues. Germline V gene lookup returns CDR1 MGHDK and CDR2 SYGVNS. V shed 2 bases, J shed 4 bases, and the junction held 3 bases outside the gene matches. Here the CDR3 reads CASSEVGTGYGYTF. The CDR3 DNA is TGTGCCAGCAGTGAAGTCGGGACAGGCTATGGCTACACCTTC.

The chain is built from TRBV5-5 and TRBJ2-1, with 7 bases aligning to TRBD2. Trimming cost V 4 bases and J 3 bases; bases outside gene matches: 4. From germline, CDR1 is SGHKS and CDR2 YYEKEE (reference sequence). The CDR3 is 14 amino acids. The DNA for the CDR3 is TGTGCCAGCAGCCAAGCGGGATACTACAATGAGCAGTTCTTC. Protein product: CASSQAGYYNEQFF.

This chain joins TRBV6-1 and TRBJ2-3, with 10 bases lining up with TRBD1. From germline, CDR1 is MNHNS and CDR2 SASEGT. Trimming cost V 7 bases and J 7 bases; bases outside gene matches: 8. The CDR3 consists of 14 residues. CDR3 region: CASMKDRGENTQYF. Written as DNA, the CDR3 is TGTGCCAGCATGAAGGACAGGGGGGAAAATACGCAGTATTTT.